This T cell receptor beta chain was captured by sequencing in a study of blood T cells in healthy people across ages. Whole-study findings and limits: CMV infection status of these donors was not known. Estimated diversity across one million T cells was deemed an underestimate. TCR beta diversity tracked closely with naive T cell percentage.

Germline CDR1 reads SEHNR; CDR2 reads FQNEAQ (reference sequence). V was pared by 3 bases and J by 5 bases, with 9 bases of the junction left unmatched. The CDR3 runs 16 residues. This clonotype was observed a single time. Its specificity is not known. Through a sample-barcoded 5' primer and a J-beta primer mix, a second PCR was run for about 6 to 12 cycles. Per sample, CDR3-containing paired-end reads numbered at least 2.5 million. TCRdb independently ran MiXCR on the 5' RACE reads; one entry per CDR3 protein. The sample yields 630,000 or so distinct CDR3 sequences, approximately 30% seen once. The material sequenced was blood. This clonotype originated in an elderly woman in good health. The J gene is TRBJ2-1, the V gene TRBV7-9; 8 bases align to TRBD1. The CDR3 sequence is CASSFFRDRRNNEQFF. CDR3 coding DNA: TGTGCCAGCAGCTTTTTCAGGGACAGGAGAAACAATGAGCAGTTCTTC.